This T cell receptor (beta chain) was observed in a study of T cell responses to AZD1222 COVID-19 vaccine. Germline V lookup: CDR1 LNHDA, CDR2 SQIVND (reference sequence). The length of the CDR3 is 15 residues. Trimming took 3 bases from V and 3 from J, leaving 14 bases between them. Findings and caveats of the study: Two AZD1222 doses significantly raised spike-specific TCR breadth and depth over controls.

Remarks on this clone: Its cognate antigen is unknown.

Assay: immunoSEQ multiplex PCR; the TCRdb copy retains only in-frame clones and omits some. The sample has 110,000 to 150,000 clones, 85% to 95% seen once. The material sequenced was peripheral blood, taken on day 0 of AZD1222 vaccination. This chain joins TRBV19 and TRBJ1-1, with a weak D call TRBD1 (5 bases). The source of this sequence is an adult in good health. CDR3 bases: TGTGCCAGTAGTATTTTCCGGGGAGGGGACACTGAAGCTTTCTTT. Translated, it gives CASSIFRGGDTEAFF.